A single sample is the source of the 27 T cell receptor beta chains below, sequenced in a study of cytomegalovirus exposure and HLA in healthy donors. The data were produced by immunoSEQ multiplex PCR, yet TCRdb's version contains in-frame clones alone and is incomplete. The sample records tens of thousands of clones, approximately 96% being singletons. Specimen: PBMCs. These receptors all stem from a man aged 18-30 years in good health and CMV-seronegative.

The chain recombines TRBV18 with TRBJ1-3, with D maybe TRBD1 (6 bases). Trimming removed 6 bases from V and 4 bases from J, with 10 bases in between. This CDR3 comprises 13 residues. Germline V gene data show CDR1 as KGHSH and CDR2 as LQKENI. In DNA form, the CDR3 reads TGTGCCAGCTCGACAGGCCCAGGAAACACCATATATTTT. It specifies CASSTGPGNTIYF.

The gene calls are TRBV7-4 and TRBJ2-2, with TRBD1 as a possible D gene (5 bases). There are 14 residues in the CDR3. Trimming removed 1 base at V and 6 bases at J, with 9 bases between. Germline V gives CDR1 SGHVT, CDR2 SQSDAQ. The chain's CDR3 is CASSLGQLAGELFF. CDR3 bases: TGTGCCAGCAGCTTAGGACAGCTCGCCGGGGAGCTGTTTTTT.

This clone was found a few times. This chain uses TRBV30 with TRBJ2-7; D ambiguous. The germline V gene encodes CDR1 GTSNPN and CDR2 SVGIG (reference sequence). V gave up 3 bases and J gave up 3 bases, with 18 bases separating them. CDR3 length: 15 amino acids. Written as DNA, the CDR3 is TGTGCCTGGAGGAGGAGAAGTAACCAAGTCTACGAGCAGTACTTC. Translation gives CAWRRRSNQVYEQYF.

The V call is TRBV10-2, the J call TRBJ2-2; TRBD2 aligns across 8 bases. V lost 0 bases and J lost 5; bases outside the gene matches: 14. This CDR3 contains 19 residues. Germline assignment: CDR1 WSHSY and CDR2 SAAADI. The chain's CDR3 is CASSESPGVAGPQTGELFF. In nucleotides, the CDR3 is TGCGCCAGCAGTGAGTCCCCGGGGGTAGCGGGACCTCAAACCGGGGAGCTGTTTTTT.

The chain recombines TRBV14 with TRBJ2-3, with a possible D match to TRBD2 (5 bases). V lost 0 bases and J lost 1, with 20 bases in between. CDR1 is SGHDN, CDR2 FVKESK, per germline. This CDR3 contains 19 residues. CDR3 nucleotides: TGTGCCAGCAGCCAAGAATTCCCCCGGGAAGGGTGGGGCACAGATACGCAGTATTTT. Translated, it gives CASSQEFPREGWGTDTQYF.

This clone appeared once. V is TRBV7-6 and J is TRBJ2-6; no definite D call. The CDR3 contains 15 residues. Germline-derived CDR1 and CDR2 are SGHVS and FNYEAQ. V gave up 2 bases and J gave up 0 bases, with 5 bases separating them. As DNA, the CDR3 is TGTGCCAGCAGCTTACGGGTCTCTGGGGCCAACGTCCTGACTTTC. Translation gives CASSLRVSGANVLTF.

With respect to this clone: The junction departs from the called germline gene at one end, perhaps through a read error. In nucleotides, the CDR3 is TGTGCCAGCAGTTTCAGGAGGTCCTTCAATGAGCAGTTCTTC. Translated, it gives CASSFRRSFNEQFF. This chain uses TRBV28 with TRBJ2-1, with D tentatively TRBD2 (5 bases). CDR1 and CDR2 from the germline V gene are MDHEN and SYDVKM. The CDR3 has 14 amino acids. The full variable domain, rest sourced from reference TRBV28 and TRBJ2-1, is DVKVTQSSRYLVKRTGEKVFLECVQDMDHENMFWYRQDPGLGLRLIYFSYDVKMKEKGDIPEGYSVSREKKERFSLILESASTNQTSMYLCASSFRRSFNEQFFGPGTRLTVL.

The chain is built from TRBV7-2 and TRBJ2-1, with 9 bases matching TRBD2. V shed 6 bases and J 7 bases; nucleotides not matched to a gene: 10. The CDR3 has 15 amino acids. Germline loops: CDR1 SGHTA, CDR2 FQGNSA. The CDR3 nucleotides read TGTGCCAGCAGTCCCTGGGGTAGCGGGAGAAATGAGCAGTTCTTC. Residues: CASSPWGSGRNEQFF.

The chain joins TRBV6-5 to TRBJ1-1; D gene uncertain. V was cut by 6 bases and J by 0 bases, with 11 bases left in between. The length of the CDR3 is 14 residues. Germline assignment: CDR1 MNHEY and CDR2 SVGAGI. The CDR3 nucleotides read TGTGCCAGCAGGTACCGGACTTTGAACACTGAAGCTTTCTTT. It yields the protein CASRYRTLNTEAFF.

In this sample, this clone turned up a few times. For the CDR3, the DNA is TGTGCCAGCAGCACCCAGGGGAACACTGAAGCTTTCTTT. As protein: CASSTQGNTEAFF. V and J are TRBV9 and TRBJ1-1; D might be TRBD1 (5 bases). The V gene lost 4 bases and the J gene lost 1 base, with 8 bases spanning the gap. CDR3 length: 13 amino acids. Germline V gene lookup returns CDR1 SGDLS and CDR2 YYNGEE.

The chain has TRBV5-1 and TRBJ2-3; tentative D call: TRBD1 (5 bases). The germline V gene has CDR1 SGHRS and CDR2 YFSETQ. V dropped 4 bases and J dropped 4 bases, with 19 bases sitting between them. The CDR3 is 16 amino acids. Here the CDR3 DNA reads TGCGCCAGCAGCCTATCGGGTCAGGGTGGGTCAGATACGCAGTATTTT. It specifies CASSLSGQGGSDTQYF.

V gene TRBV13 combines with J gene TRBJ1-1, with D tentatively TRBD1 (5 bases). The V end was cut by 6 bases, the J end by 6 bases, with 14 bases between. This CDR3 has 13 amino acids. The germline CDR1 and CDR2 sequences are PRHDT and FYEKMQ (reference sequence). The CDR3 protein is CASRVNRLAEAFF. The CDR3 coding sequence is TGTGCCAGCAGGGTTAACAGGTTGGCTGAAGCTTTCTTT.

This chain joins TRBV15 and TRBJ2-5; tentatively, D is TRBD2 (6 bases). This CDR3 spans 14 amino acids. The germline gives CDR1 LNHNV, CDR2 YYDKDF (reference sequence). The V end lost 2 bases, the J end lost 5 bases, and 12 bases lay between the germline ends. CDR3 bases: TGTGCCACCAGCAGACTAAACAGCGGGGAGACCCAGTACTTC. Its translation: CATSRLNSGETQYF.

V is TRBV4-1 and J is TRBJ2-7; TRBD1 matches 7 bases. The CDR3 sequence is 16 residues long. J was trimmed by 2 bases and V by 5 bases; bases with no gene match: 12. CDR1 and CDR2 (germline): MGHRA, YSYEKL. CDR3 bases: TGCGCCAGCAGCTCCAGGACCAGGGACAGAGCCTACGAGCAGTACTTC. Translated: CASSSRTRDRAYEQYF.

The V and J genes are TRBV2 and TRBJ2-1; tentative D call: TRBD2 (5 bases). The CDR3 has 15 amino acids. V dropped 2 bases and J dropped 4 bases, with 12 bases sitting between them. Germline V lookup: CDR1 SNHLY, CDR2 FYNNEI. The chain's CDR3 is CASSETGSLYNEQFF. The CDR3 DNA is TGTGCCAGCAGTGAAACGGGGTCCTTGTACAATGAGCAGTTCTTC.

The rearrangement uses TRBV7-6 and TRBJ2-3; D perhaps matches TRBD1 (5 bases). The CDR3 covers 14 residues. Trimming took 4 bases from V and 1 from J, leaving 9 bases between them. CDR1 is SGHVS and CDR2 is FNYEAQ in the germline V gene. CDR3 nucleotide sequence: TGTGCCAGCAGCTCCGAAGGGGGCACAGATACGCAGTATTTT. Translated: CASSSEGGTDTQYF.

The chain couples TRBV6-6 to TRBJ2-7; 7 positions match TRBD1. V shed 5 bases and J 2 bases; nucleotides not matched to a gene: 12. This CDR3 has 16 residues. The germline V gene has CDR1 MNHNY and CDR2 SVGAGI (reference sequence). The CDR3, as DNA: TGTGCCAGCAGTCAAAACCGGGACAGTCGTCCCTACGAGCAGTACTTC. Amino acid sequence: CASSQNRDSRPYEQYF.

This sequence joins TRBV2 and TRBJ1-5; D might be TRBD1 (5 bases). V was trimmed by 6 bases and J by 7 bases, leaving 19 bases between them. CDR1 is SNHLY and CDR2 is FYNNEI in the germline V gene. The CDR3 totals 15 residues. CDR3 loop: CASRDQTVNTQPQHF. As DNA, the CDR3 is TGTGCCAGCAGGGACCAGACAGTCAACACCCAGCCCCAGCATTTT.

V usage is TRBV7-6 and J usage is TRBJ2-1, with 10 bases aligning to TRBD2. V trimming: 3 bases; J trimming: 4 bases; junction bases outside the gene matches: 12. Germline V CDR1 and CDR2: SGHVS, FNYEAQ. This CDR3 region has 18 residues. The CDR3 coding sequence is TGTGCCAGCAGCTTCACAGCTAGGGGACTAGCGCTTTACAATGAGCAGTTCTTC. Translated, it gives CASSFTARGLALYNEQFF.

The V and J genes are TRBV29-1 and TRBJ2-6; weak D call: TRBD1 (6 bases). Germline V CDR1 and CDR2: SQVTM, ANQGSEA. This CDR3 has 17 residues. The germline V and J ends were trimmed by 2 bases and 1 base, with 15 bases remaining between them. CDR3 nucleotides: TGCAGCGTTGAAAACCCAACTGACAGGTCTGGGGCCAACGTCCTGACTTTC. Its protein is CSVENPTDRSGANVLTF. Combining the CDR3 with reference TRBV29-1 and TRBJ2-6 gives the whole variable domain SAVISQKPSRDICQRGTSLTIQCQVDSQVTMMFWYRQQPGQSLTLIATANQGSEATYESGFVIDKFPISRPNLTFSTLTVSNMSPEDSSIYLCSVENPTDRSGANVLTFGAGSRLTVL.

The CDR3 sequence: CASRGTSGPPYEQYF. The CDR3 DNA reads TGTGCCAGCAGGGGGACTAGCGGGCCCCCCTACGAGCAGTACTTC. The rearrangement uses TRBV28 and TRBJ2-7, with 12 bases lining up with TRBD2. V shed 6 bases and J 2 bases; nucleotides not matched to a gene: 5. CDR1 and CDR2 (germline): MDHEN, SYDVKM. This CDR3 contains 15 residues.

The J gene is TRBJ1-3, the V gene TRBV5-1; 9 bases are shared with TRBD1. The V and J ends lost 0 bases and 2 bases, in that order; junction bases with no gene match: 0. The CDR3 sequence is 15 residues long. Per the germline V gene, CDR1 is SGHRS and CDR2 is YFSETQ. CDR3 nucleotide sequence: TGCGCCAGCAGCTTGGGGACAGGGGCTGGAAACACCATATATTTT. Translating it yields CASSLGTGAGNTIYF.

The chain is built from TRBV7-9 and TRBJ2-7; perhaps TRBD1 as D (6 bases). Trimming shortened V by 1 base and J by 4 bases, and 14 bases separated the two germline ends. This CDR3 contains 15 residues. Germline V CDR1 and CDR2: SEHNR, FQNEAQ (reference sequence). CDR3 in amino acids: CASSLGQGSWYEQYF. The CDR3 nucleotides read TGTGCCAGCAGCTTAGGGCAGGGGTCTTGGTACGAGCAGTACTTC.

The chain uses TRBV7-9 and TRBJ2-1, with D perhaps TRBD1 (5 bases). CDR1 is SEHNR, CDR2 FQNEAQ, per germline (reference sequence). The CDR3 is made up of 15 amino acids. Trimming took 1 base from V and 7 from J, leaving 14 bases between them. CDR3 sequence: CASSLVGRAENEQFF. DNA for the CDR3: TGTGCCAGCAGCTTAGTGGGCAGGGCGGAAAATGAGCAGTTCTTC.

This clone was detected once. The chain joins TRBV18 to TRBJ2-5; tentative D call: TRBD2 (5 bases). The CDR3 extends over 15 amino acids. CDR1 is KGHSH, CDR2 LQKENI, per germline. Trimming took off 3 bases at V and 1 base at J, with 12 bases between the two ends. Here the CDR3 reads CASSPWGGGQETQYF. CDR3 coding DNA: TGTGCCAGCTCACCGTGGGGTGGAGGCCAAGAGACCCAGTACTTC.

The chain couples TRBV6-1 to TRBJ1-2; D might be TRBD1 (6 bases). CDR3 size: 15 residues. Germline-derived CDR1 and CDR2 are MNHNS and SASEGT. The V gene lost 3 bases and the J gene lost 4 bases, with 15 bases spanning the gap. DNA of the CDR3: TGTGCCAGCAGTGACGCTGTCGGACAGAGCTATGGCTACACCTTC. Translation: CASSDAVGQSYGYTF.

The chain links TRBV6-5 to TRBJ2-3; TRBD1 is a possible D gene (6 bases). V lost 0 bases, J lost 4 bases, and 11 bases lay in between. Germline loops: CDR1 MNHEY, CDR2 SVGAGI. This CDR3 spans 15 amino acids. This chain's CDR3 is CASSYSGATPDTQYF. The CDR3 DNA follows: TGTGCCAGCAGTTACTCGGGGGCGACACCAGATACGCAGTATTTT.